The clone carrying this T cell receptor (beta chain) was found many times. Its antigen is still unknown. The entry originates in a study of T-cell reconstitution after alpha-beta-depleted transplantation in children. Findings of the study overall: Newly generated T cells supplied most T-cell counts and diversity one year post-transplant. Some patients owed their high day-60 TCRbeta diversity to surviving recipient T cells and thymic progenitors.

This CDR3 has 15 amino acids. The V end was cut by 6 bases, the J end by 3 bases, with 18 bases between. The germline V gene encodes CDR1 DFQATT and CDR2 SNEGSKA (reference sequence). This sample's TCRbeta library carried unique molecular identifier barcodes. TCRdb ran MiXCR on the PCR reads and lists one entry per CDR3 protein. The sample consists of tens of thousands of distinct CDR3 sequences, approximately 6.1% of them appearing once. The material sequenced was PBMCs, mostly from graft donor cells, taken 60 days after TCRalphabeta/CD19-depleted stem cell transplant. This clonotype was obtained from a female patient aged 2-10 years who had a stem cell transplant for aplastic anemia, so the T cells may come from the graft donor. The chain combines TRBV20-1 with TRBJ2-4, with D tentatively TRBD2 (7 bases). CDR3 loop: CSALQSGTYKNIQYF. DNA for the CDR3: TGCAGTGCCCTTCAAAGCGGGACATACAAAAACATTCAGTACTTC.